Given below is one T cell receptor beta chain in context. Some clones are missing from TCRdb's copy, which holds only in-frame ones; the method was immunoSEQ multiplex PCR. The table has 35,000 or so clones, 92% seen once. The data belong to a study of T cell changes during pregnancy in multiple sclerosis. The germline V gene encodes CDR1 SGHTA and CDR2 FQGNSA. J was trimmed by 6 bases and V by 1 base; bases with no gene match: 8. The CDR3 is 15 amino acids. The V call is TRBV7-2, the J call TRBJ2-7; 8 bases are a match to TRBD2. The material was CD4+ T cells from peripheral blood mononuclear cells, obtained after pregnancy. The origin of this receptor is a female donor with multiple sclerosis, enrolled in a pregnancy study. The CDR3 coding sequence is TGTGCCAGCAGCTTAGACGGGAGGGAGCTCCTCGAGCAGTACTTC. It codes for CASSLDGRELLEQYF. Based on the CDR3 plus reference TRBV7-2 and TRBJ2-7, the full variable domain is GAGVSQSPSNKVTEKGKDVELRCDPISGHTALYWYRQSLGQGLEFLIYFQGNSAPDKSGLPSDRFSAERTGGSVSTLTIQRTQQEDSAVYLCASSLDGRELLEQYFGPGTRLTVT.